Below, 31 T cell receptor beta chains from the same sample are listed, as sequenced in a study of memory B cells and T cells in multiple sclerosis. After stimulus-free culture, autoproliferating CFSE-dim and non-proliferating CFSE-high T cells were sequenced separately. Cultures began with roughly 5.4x10^7 CFSE-labeled PBMCs, unstimulated for roughly 7 days, with replicate wells pooled. These receptors are not linked to any known antigen. TCRdb keeps only in-frame clones here, not all; method: immunoSEQ multiplex PCR. The data hold over 35,000 clones, with over 75% observed a single time. Material for sequencing was PBMCs from blood kept in culture. Receptors were obtained from a human donor with multiple sclerosis.

The chain recombines TRBV6-1 with TRBJ2-3; no definite D call. Germline V gives CDR1 MNHNS, CDR2 SASEGT. V lost 8 bases and J lost 6, with 12 bases in between. There are 12 residues in the CDR3. The CDR3 sequence is CASGREADTQYF. The DNA of the CDR3 is TGTGCCAGCGGGCGAGAGGCCGATACGCAGTATTTT.

V and J are TRBV6-5 and TRBJ2-7; D may be TRBD1 (6 bases). Germline values: CDR1 MNHEY, CDR2 SVGAGI. The CDR3 extends over 13 amino acids. Trimming took off 7 bases at V and 2 bases at J, with 12 bases between the two ends. DNA of the CDR3: TGTGCCAGCACTGGGGGCGGAACCTACGAGCAGTACTTC. This codes for CASTGGGTYEQYF.

V and J are TRBV13 and TRBJ2-7; D ambiguous. This CDR3 has 14 amino acids. Per germline, CDR1 PRHDT and CDR2 FYEKMQ (reference sequence). Trimming left V 1 base short and J 1 base short, with 8 bases between. In DNA form, the CDR3 reads TGTGCCAGCAGCTTAGAGGGCAATTCCTACGAGCAGTACTTC. This gives the protein CASSLEGNSYEQYF.

A note on this clone: Sequence at one end of the junction differs from germline and may be a read error. V and J are TRBV30 and TRBJ2-5; TRBD1 agrees at 10 bases. The V gene's germline CDR1 is GTSNPN and CDR2 SVGIG (reference sequence). The CDR3 has 15 amino acids. Here the CDR3 reads CAWSYGDRGQEAQYF. The CDR3 nucleotides are TGTGCCTGGAGCTACGGGGACAGGGGCCAAGAGGCCCAGTACTTC.

V gene TRBV11-2 combines with J gene TRBJ2-7; D is ambiguous. Trimming removed 6 bases from V and 3 bases from J, with 12 bases in between. The CDR3 has 13 amino acids. Germline loops: CDR1 SGHAT, CDR2 FQNNGV. The CDR3 protein is CASSPDVHYEQYF. CDR3 nucleotide sequence: TGTGCCAGCAGTCCAGACGTCCACTACGAGCAGTACTTC.

CDR3 in amino acids: CASSFRDANTGELFF. The CDR3 bases are TGTGCCAGCAGCTTCCGGGACGCCAACACCGGGGAGCTGTTTTTT. The rearrangement joins TRBV7-9 to TRBJ2-2, with D possibly called TRBD1 or TRBD2 (5 bases each). V lost 3 bases and J 2 bases, leaving 10 bases between the germline ends. The CDR3 loop spans 15 amino acids. The V gene's germline CDR1 is SEHNR and CDR2 FQNEAQ (reference sequence).

The chain is built from TRBV5-1 and TRBJ1-4, with TRBD1 as a possible D gene (5 bases). V was cut by 6 bases and J by 2 bases, with 17 bases left in between. The CDR3 has 16 amino acids. Germline V CDR1 and CDR2: SGHRS, YFSETQ. CDR3 bases: TGCGCCAGCAAGCCGGGGGGAAGGTCGACTAATGAAAAACTGTTTTTT. Translation gives CASKPGGRSTNEKLFF.

This chain uses TRBV19 with TRBJ1-1; D perhaps matches TRBD1 (5 bases). V was cut by 2 bases and J by 5 bases, with 15 bases left in between. The CDR3 is 15 amino acids. In germline, CDR1 is LNHDA, CDR2 SQIVND (reference sequence). Written as DNA, the CDR3 is TGTGCCAGTAGTATATTTCCGGGACTGGGGACTGAAGCTTTCTTT. Protein product: CASSIFPGLGTEAFF.

This chain connects TRBV19 to TRBJ1-2, with TRBD1 identical over 11 bases. V dropped 5 bases and J dropped 4; count of bases not matched to a gene: 6. CDR3 size: 15 residues. CDR1 and CDR2 from the germline V gene are LNHDA and SQIVND (reference sequence). CDR3 coding DNA: TGTGCCAGTAGTTCACCGGGACAGGGGGGCTATGGCTACACCTTC. Translation: CASSSPGQGGYGYTF.

This clone qualifies as medium-sized. This chain links TRBV19 with TRBJ2-7; 10 nucleotides agree with TRBD1. V shed 5 bases, J shed 5 bases, and the junction held 6 bases outside the gene matches. The germline CDR1 and CDR2 sequences are LNHDA and SQIVND (reference sequence). This CDR3 contains 14 residues. The CDR3 loop reads CASSLGTGVHEQYF. DNA for the CDR3: TGTGCCAGTAGTCTCGGGACAGGGGTCCACGAGCAGTACTTC.

The chain carries TRBV11-3 and TRBJ2-5, with D maybe TRBD1 (5 bases). Germline-derived CDR1 and CDR2 are SGHNT and YENEEA. The CDR3 length is 14 residues. The V and J ends lost 0 bases and 3 bases respectively, with 8 bases between them. The CDR3 DNA follows: TGTGCCAGCAGCTTAGAAGGCAGGGAAGAGACCCAGTACTTC. Its protein is CASSLEGREETQYF.

The J gene is TRBJ2-3, the V gene TRBV4-3, with 10 nucleotides matching TRBD2. This CDR3 has 16 amino acids. The V segment lost 1 base and the J segment 4 bases; nucleotides outside the gene matches: 5. Germline-derived CDR1 and CDR2 are LGHNA and YSLEER. The CDR3 region is CASSQGTSGDSDTQYF. CDR3 bases: TGCGCCAGCAGCCAAGGCACTAGCGGGGACTCAGATACGCAGTATTTT.

This clone was seen just once. At one end, the junction sequence differs from germline, possibly due to a read error. The J gene is TRBJ1-6, the V gene TRBV6-1; no definite D call. Germline loops: CDR1 MNHNS, CDR2 SASEGT. This CDR3 spans 11 amino acids. The CDR3 DNA reads as TGTGCCAGCAATGAAGATTCACCCCTCCACTTT. It translates to CASNEDSPLHF.

This chain links TRBV10-3 with TRBJ2-5, with D tentatively TRBD2 (5 bases). Trimming shortened V by 6 bases and J by 0 bases, and 8 bases separated the two germline ends. Per germline, CDR1 ENHRY and CDR2 SYGVKD. The CDR3 totals 13 residues. Here the CDR3 DNA reads TGTGCCATCAGGGGAGACAACCAAGAGACCCAGTACTTC. It is translated as CAIRGDNQETQYF.

The chain joins TRBV7-8 to TRBJ1-1, with D possibly being TRBD1 (6 bases). V was clipped by 2 bases and J by 6 bases, with 19 bases between them. Germline CDR1 is SGHVS and CDR2 is FQNEAQ. The CDR3 is 16 residues long. CDR3 sequence reads: CASSLNGLGGGSEAFF. The DNA of the CDR3 is TGTGCCAGCAGCTTAAACGGTCTTGGGGGGGGCTCTGAAGCTTTCTTT.

The V and J genes are TRBV6-5 and TRBJ2-7, with D possibly being TRBD1 or TRBD2 (5 bases each). Germline V CDR1 and CDR2: MNHEY, SVGAGI. The CDR3 sequence is 13 residues long. V was trimmed by 8 bases and J by 0 bases, leaving 11 bases between them. The CDR3 nucleotides are TGTGCCAGCCGGGACGTCAACTCCTACGAGCAGTACTTC. It yields the protein CASRDVNSYEQYF.

The chain has TRBV7-9 and TRBJ1-1; D is unresolved. CDR1 SEHNR and CDR2 FQNEAQ come from the germline V gene (reference sequence). V was pared by 8 bases and J by 3 bases, with 16 bases between. The CDR3 runs to 14 residues. The CDR3, as DNA: TGTGCCAGCGGCACTTTTTGGGAGGACACTGAAGCTTTCTTT. The encoded protein is CASGTFWEDTEAFF.

This clone showed up just once. This chain uses TRBV29-1 with TRBJ1-2; possible D gene TRBD1, 5 bases. The V and J ends lost 6 bases and 2 bases respectively, with 16 bases between them. This CDR3 has 14 amino acids. Germline lookup yields CDR1 SQVTM and CDR2 ANQGSEA. The CDR3 is CSVLGGGLNYGYTF. The CDR3 DNA reads TGCAGCGTACTAGGCGGGGGATTAAACTATGGCTACACCTTC.

The V call is TRBV19, the J call TRBJ1-5; 7 bases line up with TRBD1. Germline CDR1 is LNHDA and CDR2 is SQIVND (reference sequence). This CDR3 comprises 15 residues. V lost 11 bases to trimming and J lost 3 bases; unmatched junction nucleotides: 13. Here the CDR3 DNA reads TGTGCCTCTGCAGGGACAGCAAACCCCAATCAGCCCCAGCATTTT. It specifies CASAGTANPNQPQHF.

The J gene is TRBJ1-1, the V gene TRBV27; the match to TRBD1 covers 10 bases. With V trimmed by 7 bases and J by 5 bases, 7 bases remained unmatched. The CDR3 is 14 amino acids. Germline CDR1 reads MNHEY; CDR2 reads SMNVEV (reference sequence). The CDR3 DNA sequence: TGTGCCAGCAAAGTCCCGGGACAGGGGACTGAAGCTTTCTTT. Protein sequence: CASKVPGQGTEAFF.

This clone was observed a few times. This chain connects TRBV15 to TRBJ1-6; perhaps TRBD1 as D (5 bases). This CDR3 has 17 amino acids. V lost 0 bases, J lost 5 bases, and 14 bases lay in between. Germline CDR1 and CDR2: LNHNV and YYDKDF (reference sequence). CDR3 bases: TGTGCCACCAGCAGAGATCCCTTTGGGGGGAATAATTCACCCCTCCACTTT. Translation: CATSRDPFGGNNSPLHF.

This clone was found once. This chain connects TRBV11-2 to TRBJ1-1, with D perhaps matching TRBD1 (5 bases). The CDR3 spans 14 residues. Germline CDR1 and CDR2: SGHAT and FQNNGV. V dropped 0 bases and J dropped 4 bases, with 9 bases sitting between them. CDR3 coding DNA: TGTGCCAGCAGCTTAGATATTGGGGGCACTGAAGCTTTCTTT. It encodes CASSLDIGGTEAFF. The variable domain in full, completed from reference TRBV11-2 and TRBJ1-1, reads EAGVAQSPRYKIIEKRQSVAFWCNPISGHATLYWYQQILGQGPKLLIQFQNNGVVDDSQLPKDRFSAERLKGVDSTLKIQPAKLEDSAVYLCASSLDIGGTEAFFGQGTRLTVV.

The rearrangement links TRBV11-2 to TRBJ1-6; D call uncertain. Germline CDR1 SGHAT, CDR2 FQNNGV. This CDR3 has 13 amino acids. With 5 bases removed from V and 9 bases from J, the gap between germline ends came to 11 bases. The DNA for the CDR3 is TGTGCCAGCAGCCGCCGGATAAGTTCACCCCTCCACTTT. Protein: CASSRRISSPLHF.

The chain uses TRBV19 and TRBJ2-1, with 10 bases identical to TRBD2. V lost 6 bases and J lost 9; bases outside the gene matches: 11. This CDR3 is built from 15 residues. CDR1 is LNHDA, CDR2 SQIVND, per germline (reference sequence). In nucleotides, the CDR3 is TGTGCCAGTAGCGTGAGCGGGGGGGCCTTATTTGAGCAGTTCTTC. Its protein is CASSVSGGALFEQFF.

V and J are TRBV4-3 and TRBJ2-7; 9 nucleotides align to TRBD1. The CDR3 totals 16 residues. Germline V gene sequence: CDR1 LGHNA, CDR2 YSLEER. V shed 1 base, J shed 3 bases, and the junction held 7 bases outside the gene matches. Written as DNA, the CDR3 is TGCGCCAGCAGCCAAGGGACAGGGGCCGACTACTACGAGCAGTACTTC. Translated, it gives CASSQGTGADYYEQYF.

The chain is built from TRBV27 and TRBJ1-5; D remains unclear. Germline values: CDR1 MNHEY, CDR2 SMNVEV (reference sequence). The CDR3 totals 12 residues. Deletions cut 3 bases from V and 0 bases from J, with 0 bases between. This chain's CDR3 is CASSFSNQPQHF. The DNA of the CDR3 is TGTGCCAGCAGTTTTAGCAATCAGCCCCAGCATTTT.

The gene calls are TRBV18 and TRBJ2-1; the D call may be TRBD1 or TRBD2 (5 bases each). In germline, CDR1 is KGHSH, CDR2 LQKENI. Trimming left V 0 bases short and J 5 bases short, with 17 bases between. The CDR3 has 17 amino acids. This CDR3 is CASSPPDRGEVNNEQFF. CDR3 DNA sequence: TGTGCCAGCTCACCACCGGATAGGGGAGAGGTAAACAATGAGCAGTTCTTC.

The chain uses TRBV5-1 and TRBJ1-4, with 10 bases lining up with TRBD1. This CDR3 has 17 amino acids. In germline, CDR1 is SGHRS, CDR2 YFSETQ. With V trimmed by 4 bases and J by 5 bases, 11 bases remained unmatched. The CDR3 nucleotides read TGCGCCAGCAGCCGGGACAGGGGCAGCTCCTTAAATGAAAAACTGTTTTTT. It yields the protein CASSRDRGSSLNEKLFF.

This rearrangement joins TRBV27 to TRBJ1-5, with 9 bases that match TRBD1. This CDR3 region has 17 residues. The V gene end was trimmed by 5 bases and the J gene end by 5 bases; junction bases not matched to a gene: 13. Germline lookup yields CDR1 MNHEY and CDR2 SMNVEV (reference sequence). CDR3 loop: CASSKDRDRVSDQPQHF. CDR3 in DNA: TGTGCCAGCAGTAAGGACCGGGACAGGGTTTCGGATCAGCCCCAGCATTTT.

The V and J genes are TRBV5-8 and TRBJ1-4, with D uncertain. This CDR3 is 14 amino acids long. Trimming removed 4 bases at V and 8 bases at J, with 15 bases between. Germline V gene data show CDR1 as SGHTS and CDR2 as YDEGEE. This CDR3 is CASSEVAQQEKLFF. CDR3 DNA sequence: TGTGCCAGCAGCGAGGTAGCACAGCAAGAAAAACTGTTTTTT.

The chain couples TRBV10-3 to TRBJ1-3, with a possible D match to TRBD1 (6 bases). Looked up from germline, CDR1 is ENHRY and CDR2 is SYGVKD. V was shortened by 11 bases and J by 2 bases, with 10 bases between the two germline ends. CDR3 size: 12 residues. The CDR3 nucleotides read TGTGCCGTACAGGGTACTGGAAACACCATATATTTT. Amino acids: CAVQGTGNTIYF.